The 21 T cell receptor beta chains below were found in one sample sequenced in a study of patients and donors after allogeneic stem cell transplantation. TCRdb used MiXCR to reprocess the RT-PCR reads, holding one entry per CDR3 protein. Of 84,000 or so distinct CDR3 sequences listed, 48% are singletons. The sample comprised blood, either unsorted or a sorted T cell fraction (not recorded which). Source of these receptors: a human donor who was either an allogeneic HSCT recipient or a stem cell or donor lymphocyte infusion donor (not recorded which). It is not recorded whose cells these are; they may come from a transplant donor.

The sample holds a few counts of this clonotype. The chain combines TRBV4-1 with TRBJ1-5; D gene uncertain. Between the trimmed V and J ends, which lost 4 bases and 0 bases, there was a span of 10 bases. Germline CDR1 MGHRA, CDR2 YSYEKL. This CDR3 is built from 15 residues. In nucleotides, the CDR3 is TGCGCCAGCAGCCTATCAGATCTTAGCAATCAGCCCCAGCATTTT. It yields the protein CASSLSDLSNQPQHF.

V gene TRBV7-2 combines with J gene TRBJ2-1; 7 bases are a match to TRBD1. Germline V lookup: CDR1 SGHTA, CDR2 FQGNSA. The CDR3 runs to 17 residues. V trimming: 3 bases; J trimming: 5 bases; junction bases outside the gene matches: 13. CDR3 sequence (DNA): TGTGCCAGCAGCTTCCCTTGGCCGGGACAGCGAGACAATGAGCAGTTCTTC. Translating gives CASSFPWPGQRDNEQFF.

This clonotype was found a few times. The CDR3 DNA reads as TGTGCCAGCAGCCGCCTGACACCCACTAGCAATCAGCCCCAGCATTTT. Translating it yields CASSRLTPTSNQPQHF. The chain has TRBV7-8 and TRBJ1-5, with D unresolved. V dropped 5 bases and J dropped 0 bases, with 14 bases sitting between them. The CDR3 consists of 16 residues. Germline-derived CDR1 and CDR2 are SGHVS and FQNEAQ.

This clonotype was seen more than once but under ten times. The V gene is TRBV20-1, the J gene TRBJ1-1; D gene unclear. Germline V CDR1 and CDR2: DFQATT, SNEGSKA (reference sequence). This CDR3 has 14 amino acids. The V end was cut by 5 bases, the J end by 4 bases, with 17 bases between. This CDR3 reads CSAEDRPLVTEAFF. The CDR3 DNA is TGCAGTGCTGAGGACCGACCGCTTGTCACTGAAGCTTTCTTT.

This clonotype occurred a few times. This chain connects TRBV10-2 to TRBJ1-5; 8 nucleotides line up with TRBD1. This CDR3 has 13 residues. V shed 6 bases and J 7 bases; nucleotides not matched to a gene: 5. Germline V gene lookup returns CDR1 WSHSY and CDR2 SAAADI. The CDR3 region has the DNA TGCGCCAGCAGCCCGGACAGGGCCCAGCCCCAGCATTTT. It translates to CASSPDRAQPQHF.

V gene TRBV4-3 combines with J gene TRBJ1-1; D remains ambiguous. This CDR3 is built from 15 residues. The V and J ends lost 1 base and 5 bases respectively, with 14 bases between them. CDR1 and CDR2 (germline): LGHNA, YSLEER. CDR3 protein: CASSQGVPGGTEAFF. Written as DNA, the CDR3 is TGCGCCAGCAGCCAAGGTGTCCCCGGAGGTACTGAAGCTTTCTTT.

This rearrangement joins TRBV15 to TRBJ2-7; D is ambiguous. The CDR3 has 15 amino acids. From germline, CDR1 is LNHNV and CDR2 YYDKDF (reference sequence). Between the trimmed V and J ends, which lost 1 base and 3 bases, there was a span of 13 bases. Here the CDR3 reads CATSRVVVEDYEQYF. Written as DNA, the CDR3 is TGTGCCACCAGCAGAGTAGTGGTAGAGGACTACGAGCAGTACTTC.

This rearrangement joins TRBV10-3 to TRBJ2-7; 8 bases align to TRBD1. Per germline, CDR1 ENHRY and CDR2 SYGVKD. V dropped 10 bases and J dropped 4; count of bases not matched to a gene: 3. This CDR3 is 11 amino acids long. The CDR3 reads CATRDRYEQYF. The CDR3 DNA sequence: TGTGCCACCCGGGACAGGTACGAGCAGTACTTC.

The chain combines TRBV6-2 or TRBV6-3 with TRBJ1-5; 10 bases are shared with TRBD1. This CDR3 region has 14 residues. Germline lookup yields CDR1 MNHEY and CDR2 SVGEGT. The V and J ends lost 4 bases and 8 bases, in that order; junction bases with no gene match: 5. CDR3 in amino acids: CASSLDRGNEPQHF. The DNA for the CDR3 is TGTGCCAGCAGTTTGGACAGGGGGAATGAGCCCCAGCATTTT.

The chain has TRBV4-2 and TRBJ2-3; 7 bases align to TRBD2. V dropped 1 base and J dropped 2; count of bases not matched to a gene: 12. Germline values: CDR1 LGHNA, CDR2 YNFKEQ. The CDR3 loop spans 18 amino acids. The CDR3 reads CASSQVSRGSGYTDTQYF. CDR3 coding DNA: TGTGCCAGCAGCCAAGTCAGCCGCGGGAGCGGTTACACAGATACGCAGTATTTT.

The CDR3 spells CASSLLDPSRGPTTEAFF. The CDR3, as DNA: TGTGCCAGCAGTCTACTCGACCCCAGTAGGGGGCCGACCACTGAAGCTTTCTTT. V is TRBV7-6 and J is TRBJ1-1; 7 positions agree with TRBD1. Trimming removed 6 bases from V and 4 bases from J; junction bases left unmatched: 20. This CDR3 has 18 residues. Germline CDR1 is SGHVS and CDR2 is FNYEAQ.

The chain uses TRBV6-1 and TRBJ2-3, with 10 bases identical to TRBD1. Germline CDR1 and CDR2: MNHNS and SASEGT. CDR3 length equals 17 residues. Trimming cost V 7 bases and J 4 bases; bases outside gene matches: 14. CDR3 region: CASTRPGGGQGSDTQYF. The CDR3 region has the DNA TGTGCCAGCACCCGACCGGGGGGGGGACAGGGGTCAGATACGCAGTATTTT.

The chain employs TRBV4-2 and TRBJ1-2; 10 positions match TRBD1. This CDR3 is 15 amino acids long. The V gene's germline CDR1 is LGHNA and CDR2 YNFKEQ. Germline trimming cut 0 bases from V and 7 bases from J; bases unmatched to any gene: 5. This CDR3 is CASSQDWDRGFGYTF. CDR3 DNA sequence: TGTGCCAGCAGCCAAGATTGGGACAGGGGCTTTGGCTACACCTTC.

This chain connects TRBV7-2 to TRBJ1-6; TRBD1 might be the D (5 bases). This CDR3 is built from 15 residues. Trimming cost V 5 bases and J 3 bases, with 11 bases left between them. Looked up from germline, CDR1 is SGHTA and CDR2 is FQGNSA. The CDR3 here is CASSQDSIYNSPLHF. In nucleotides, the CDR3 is TGTGCCAGCAGCCAAGACAGCATCTATAATTCACCCCTCCACTTT.

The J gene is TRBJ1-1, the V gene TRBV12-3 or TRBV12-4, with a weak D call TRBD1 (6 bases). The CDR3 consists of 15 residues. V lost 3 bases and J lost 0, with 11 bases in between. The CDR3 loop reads CASSFPQGMNTEAFF. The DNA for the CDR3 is TGTGCCAGCAGTTTCCCCCAGGGGATGAACACTGAAGCTTTCTTT.

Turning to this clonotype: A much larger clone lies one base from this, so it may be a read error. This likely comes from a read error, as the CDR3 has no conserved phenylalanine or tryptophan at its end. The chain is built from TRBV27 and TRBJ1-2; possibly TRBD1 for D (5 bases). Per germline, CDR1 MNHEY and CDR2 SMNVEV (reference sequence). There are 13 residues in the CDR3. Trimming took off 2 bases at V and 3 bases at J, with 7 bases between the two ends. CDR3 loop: CASSLTGDYGYTL. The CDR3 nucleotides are TGTGCCAGCAGTTTAACAGGCGACTATGGCTACACCCTC.

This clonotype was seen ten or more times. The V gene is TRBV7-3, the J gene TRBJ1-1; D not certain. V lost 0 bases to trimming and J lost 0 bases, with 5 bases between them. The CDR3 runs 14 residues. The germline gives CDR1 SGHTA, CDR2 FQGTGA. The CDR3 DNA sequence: TGTGCCAGCAGCTTAACAGGGCTGAACACTGAAGCTTTCTTT. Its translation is CASSLTGLNTEAFF.

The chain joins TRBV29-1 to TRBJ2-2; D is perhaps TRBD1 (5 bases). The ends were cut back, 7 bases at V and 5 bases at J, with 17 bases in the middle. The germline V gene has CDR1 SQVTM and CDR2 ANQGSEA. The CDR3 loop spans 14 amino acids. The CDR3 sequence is CSGSRGLRTGELFF. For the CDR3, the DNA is TGCAGCGGCTCTAGGGGATTACGGACCGGGGAGCTGTTTTTT.

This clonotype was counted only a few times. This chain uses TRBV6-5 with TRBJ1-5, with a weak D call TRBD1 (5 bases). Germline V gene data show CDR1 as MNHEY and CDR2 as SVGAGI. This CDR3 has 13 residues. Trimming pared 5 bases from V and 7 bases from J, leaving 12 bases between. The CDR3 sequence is CASSPEDSQPQHF. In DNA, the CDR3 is TGTGCCAGCAGTCCAGAAGACAGCCAGCCCCAGCATTTT.

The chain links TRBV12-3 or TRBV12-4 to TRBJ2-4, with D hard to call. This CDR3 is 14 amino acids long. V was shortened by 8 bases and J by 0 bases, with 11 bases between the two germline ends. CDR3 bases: TGTGCCAGCGGTCGAAATCTAGCCAAAAACATTCAGTACTTC. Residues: CASGRNLAKNIQYF.

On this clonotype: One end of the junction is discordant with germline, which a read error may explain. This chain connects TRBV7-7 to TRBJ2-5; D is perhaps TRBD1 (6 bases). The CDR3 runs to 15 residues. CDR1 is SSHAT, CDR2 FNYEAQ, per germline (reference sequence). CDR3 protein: CASSLAYHREETQYF. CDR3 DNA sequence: TGTGCTAGCAGCTTAGCATACCACAGGGAAGAGACCCAGTACTTC.